A single TCR beta chain is shown here with its context. The sample belongs to a study of shared clonotypes between healthy human individuals. Study-level information: Per-donor plates numbered three CD4 naive, three CD4 memory, two CD8 naive and one CD8 memory.

Germline V CDR1 and CDR2: MNHEY, SMNVEV (reference sequence). The CDR3 is 15 residues long. Trimming cost V 1 base and J 0 bases, with 9 bases left between them. Sequenced by immunoSEQ multiplex PCR; TCRdb stores in-frame clones only, minus some. This table holds fewer than 1.6 million clones, approximately 98.5% found once. Source material: naive CD4+ T cells sorted from blood. Subset specified: CD45RA+ positively selected. V is TRBV27 and J is TRBJ1-1; no firm D call. This receptor was obtained from a man aged 25 to 45 in good health. The DNA for the CDR3 is TGTGCCAGCAGTTTATTGCGGACGGTGAACACTGAAGCTTTCTTT. Its protein product is CASSLLRTVNTEAFF.